Shown below are 30 T cell receptor beta chains from a single sample sequenced in a study of T-cell reconstitution after alpha-beta-depleted transplantation in children. Library preparation (for TCRbeta) was performed with unique molecular identifiers. One entry per CDR3 protein results from TCRdb running MiXCR on the PCR reads. The top ten hold 3.5% to 4% of the sample, which has fewer than 400,000 distinct CDR3 sequences, around 20% seen once. The sequenced sample was PBMCs from the stem cell graft donor, obtained from the stem cell graft. The origin of the receptors is a human donor who donated a stem cell graft to a child with acute myeloid leukemia.

This clonotype showed up just a few times. The chain employs TRBV6-1 and TRBJ2-2; tentative D call: TRBD2 (6 bases). V was pared by 9 bases and J by 0 bases, with 14 bases between. Per the germline V gene, CDR1 is MNHNS and CDR2 is SASEGT. CDR3 size: 15 residues. The CDR3, as DNA: TGTGCCAGTAGTCTAGCGACACCGAACACCGGGGAGCTGTTTTTT. Residues: CASSLATPNTGELFF.

There are many counts of this clonotype. J is TRBJ2-1 and V is TRBV29-1, with TRBD2 matching over 7 bases. CDR1 and CDR2 (germline): SQVTM, ANQGSEA. The CDR3 contains 12 residues. Trimming cost V 6 bases and J 4 bases; bases outside gene matches: 3. The CDR3 region has the DNA TGCAGCGTAAAACTAGCGTACAATGAGCAGTTCTTC. Protein product: CSVKLAYNEQFF.

This clonotype showed up many times. The chain joins TRBV5-6 to TRBJ2-1; D unresolved. V gave up 3 bases and J gave up 6 bases, with 4 bases separating them. CDR1 SGHDT and CDR2 YYEEEE come from the germline V gene. The CDR3 runs to 11 residues. CDR3 sequence: CASSWANEQFF. CDR3 DNA: TGTGCCAGCAGCTGGGCCAATGAGCAGTTCTTC.

This clonotype was recorded at least ten times. The genes are TRBV29-1 and TRBJ1-1; D gene uncertain. The CDR3 runs to 12 residues. The germline gives CDR1 SQVTM, CDR2 ANQGSEA. V dropped 5 bases and J dropped 4 bases, with 11 bases sitting between them. CDR3 coding DNA: TGCAGCGTTCTTGGTCAGGCCACTGAAGCTTTCTTT. Translating it yields CSVLGQATEAFF.

The chain carries TRBV20-1 and TRBJ2-7, with D possibly matching TRBD1 (6 bases). The CDR3 loop spans 14 amino acids. V lost 4 bases, J lost 2 bases, and 15 bases lay in between. Germline loops: CDR1 DFQATT, CDR2 SNEGSKA (reference sequence). The CDR3 sequence is CSAIRGQGTYEQYF. As DNA, the CDR3 is TGCAGTGCTATTAGAGGGCAGGGGACCTACGAGCAGTACTTC.

This clonotype showed up just a few times. The chain uses TRBV12-3 or TRBV12-4 and TRBJ2-3, with a possible D match to TRBD2 (5 bases). This CDR3 region has 13 residues. Trimming took 1 base from V and 6 from J, leaving 8 bases between them. The CDR3 nucleotides read TGTGCCAGCAGTTTAGGGGGAGATGATACGCAGTATTTT. Encoded protein: CASSLGGDDTQYF.

The chain is built from TRBV12-3 or TRBV12-4 and TRBJ1-5; D possibly corresponds to TRBD1 (6 bases). The CDR3 spans 15 residues. V was shortened by 7 bases and J by 6 bases, with 19 bases between the two germline ends. CDR3 sequence (DNA): TGTGCCAGCAACAGGGCCGGGCTGTTGGGTCAGCCCCAGCATTTT. Protein: CASNRAGLLGQPQHF.

There are many counts of this clonotype. V is TRBV6-2 or TRBV6-3 and J is TRBJ2-1; 12 bases are shared with TRBD2. The V gene's germline CDR1 is MNHEY and CDR2 SVGEGT. V lost 7 bases and J lost 12; bases outside the gene matches: 10. CDR3 length: 14 residues. In nucleotides, the CDR3 is TGTGCCAGCACCTCCGGGACTAGCGGGTCAGGGCAGTTCTTC. Its translation: CASTSGTSGSGQFF.

This clonotype was seen many times. The chain joins TRBV7-2 to TRBJ2-1, with D perhaps matching TRBD2 (5 bases). V lost 1 base to trimming and J lost 10 bases, with 11 bases between them. CDR3 size: 13 residues. Looked up from germline, CDR1 is SGHTA and CDR2 is FQGNSA. The CDR3 spells CASSLVERMEQFF. The CDR3 nucleotides read TGTGCCAGCAGCTTAGTCGAGCGGATGGAGCAGTTCTTC.

This clonotype was found many times. This rearrangement joins TRBV6-5 to TRBJ2-1; D remains unclear. Germline loops: CDR1 MNHEY, CDR2 SVGAGI. This CDR3 spans 13 amino acids. Trimming cost V 2 bases and J 9 bases, with 11 bases left between them. CDR3 sequence reads: CASSYVDGSEQFF. CDR3 coding DNA: TGTGCCAGCAGTTACGTTGACGGTAGTGAGCAGTTCTTC.

This clonotype was found many times. The CDR3 DNA is TGCAGCGTTGAGGTGGACAGTAATTCACCCCTCCACTTT. It specifies CSVEVDSNSPLHF. This chain uses TRBV29-1 with TRBJ1-6; D may be TRBD1 (6 bases). CDR1 and CDR2 (germline): SQVTM, ANQGSEA. Trimming took off 3 bases at V and 6 bases at J, with 9 bases between the two ends. CDR3 length: 13 amino acids. Variable domain in full (rest from reference TRBV29-1 and TRBJ1-6): SAVISQKPSRDICQRGTSLTIQCQVDSQVTMMFWYRQQPGQSLTLIATANQGSEATYESGFVIDKFPISRPNLTFSTLTVSNMSPEDSSIYLCSVEVDSNSPLHFGNGTRLTVT.

This clonotype has just a few counts. The chain is built from TRBV12-3 or TRBV12-4 and TRBJ2-5, with TRBD1 identical over 7 bases. V lost 5 bases to trimming and J lost 5 bases; unmatched junction nucleotides: 5. The CDR3 has 13 amino acids. CDR3 in DNA: TGTGCCAGCAGTAGGGACAGTGGGGAGACCCAGTACTTC. Translation: CASSRDSGETQYF.

This clonotype showed up just a few times. The rearrangement joins TRBV28 to TRBJ2-1, with TRBD1 matching over 8 bases. There are 17 residues in the CDR3. V gave up 5 bases and J gave up 2 bases; unmatched junction bases: 11. CDR1 is MDHEN, CDR2 SYDVKM, per germline. CDR3: CASSDTPGQVAYNEQFF. The CDR3 nucleotides are TGTGCCAGCAGTGATACTCCGGGACAGGTTGCCTACAATGAGCAGTTCTTC.

Ten or more counts support this clonotype. V usage is TRBV20-1 and J usage is TRBJ2-5; D is ambiguous. Germline assignment: CDR1 DFQATT and CDR2 SNEGSKA (reference sequence). Trimming shortened V by 0 bases and J by 1 base, and 9 bases separated the two germline ends. There are 14 residues in the CDR3. Here the CDR3 reads CSARDQVPQETQYF. As DNA, the CDR3 is TGCAGTGCTAGAGATCAGGTACCCCAAGAGACCCAGTACTTC.

The chain recombines TRBV11-2 with TRBJ2-1, with 12 bases matching TRBD2. This CDR3 region has 18 residues. J lost 5 bases, V lost 4 bases, and 12 bases had no gene match. Germline V gene lookup returns CDR1 SGHAT and CDR2 FQNNGV. CDR3: CASSCLAGGPTPNNEQFF. CDR3 DNA: TGTGCCAGCAGCTGTCTAGCGGGAGGGCCCACACCTAACAATGAGCAGTTCTTC.

The chain employs TRBV20-1 and TRBJ2-5, with 10 bases aligning to TRBD2. The V gene end was trimmed by 0 bases and the J gene end by 4 bases; junction bases not matched to a gene: 8. Germline V gene sequence: CDR1 DFQATT, CDR2 SNEGSKA (reference sequence). The CDR3 has 16 amino acids. In DNA, the CDR3 is TGCAGTGCTAGAGATCTCTCCCGGACTAGCGGAGAGACCCAGTACTTC. This codes for CSARDLSRTSGETQYF.

The chain carries TRBV9 and TRBJ2-7; TRBD2 matches at 7 bases. V was clipped by 4 bases and J by 7 bases; unmatched bases: 14. Looked up from germline, CDR1 is SGDLS and CDR2 is YYNGEE. The CDR3 sequence is 15 residues long. CDR3 in amino acids: CASSTLAGVAGEQYF. The CDR3 DNA is TGTGCCAGCAGCACCTTGGCGGGAGTGGCGGGGGAGCAGTACTTC.

J is TRBJ2-3 and V is TRBV7-9; TRBD1 is a possible D gene (5 bases). This CDR3 region has 15 residues. V lost 1 base to trimming and J lost 3 bases, with 11 bases between them. Germline loops: CDR1 SEHNR, CDR2 FQNEAQ (reference sequence). Here the CDR3 reads CASSLGQGTTDTQYF. The DNA for the CDR3 is TGTGCCAGCAGCTTAGGGCAGGGTACTACAGATACGCAGTATTTT.

This clonotype turned up a few times. The chain joins TRBV29-1 to TRBJ2-7, with 10 bases matching TRBD1. The CDR3 contains 13 residues. The junction had 6 bases not matched to a gene; V was cut back by 8 bases and J by 2 bases. Germline V gives CDR1 SQVTM, CDR2 ANQGSEA. The CDR3 is CSTRGQGAYEQYF. The CDR3, as DNA: TGCAGCACTCGCGGACAGGGGGCCTACGAGCAGTACTTC.

This chain connects TRBV9 to TRBJ2-4, with TRBD1 as a possible D gene (5 bases). Germline assignment: CDR1 SGDLS and CDR2 YYNGEE. The CDR3 is 14 amino acids. V lost 3 bases to trimming and J lost 6 bases, with 13 bases between them. The CDR3 nucleotides read TGTGCCAGCAGCGCCTCAGGGTCGGGAAACATTCAGTACTTC. Translation gives CASSASGSGNIQYF. Filled out from reference TRBV9 and TRBJ2-4, the complete variable domain reads DSGVTQTPKHLITATGQRVTLRCSPRSGDLSVYWYQQSLDQGLQFLIQYYNGEERAKGNILERFSAQQFPDLHSELNLSSLELGDSALYFCASSASGSGNIQYFGAGTRLSVL.

The genes are TRBV7-9 and TRBJ2-5; 7 bases agree with TRBD1. The V segment lost 5 bases and the J segment 2 bases; nucleotides outside the gene matches: 5. This CDR3 contains 14 residues. Germline loops: CDR1 SEHNR, CDR2 FQNEAQ (reference sequence). The CDR3 spells CASSRQGDQETQYF. CDR3 DNA: TGTGCCAGCAGCCGGCAGGGGGATCAAGAGACCCAGTACTTC.

The genes are TRBV11-2 and TRBJ2-3; unclear D gene. The CDR3 is 14 residues long. Per germline, CDR1 SGHAT and CDR2 FQNNGV. Trimming removed 3 bases from V and 2 bases from J, with 9 bases in between. The CDR3 here is CASSFKVSTDTQYF. The CDR3 nucleotides read TGTGCCAGCAGCTTTAAAGTTTCCACAGATACGCAGTATTTT. Supplemented by reference TRBV11-2 and TRBJ2-3, the full variable domain reads EAGVAQSPRYKIIEKRQSVAFWCNPISGHATLYWYQQILGQGPKLLIQFQNNGVVDDSQLPKDRFSAERLKGVDSTLKIQPAKLEDSAVYLCASSFKVSTDTQYFGPGTRLTVL.

The rearrangement uses TRBV5-1 and TRBJ2-7; tentatively, D is TRBD1 (5 bases). The CDR3 is made up of 12 amino acids. In germline, CDR1 is SGHRS, CDR2 YFSETQ. Trimming cost V 0 bases and J 8 bases, with 9 bases left between them. This CDR3 reads CASSLAQGQQYF. The CDR3, as DNA: TGCGCCAGCAGCTTGGCCCAGGGTCAGCAGTACTTC.

The chain recombines TRBV6-5 with TRBJ2-3; D ambiguous. CDR1 is MNHEY, CDR2 SVGAGI, per germline. Trimming cost V 4 bases and J 9 bases, with 14 bases left between them. This CDR3 has 13 residues. The CDR3 bases are TGTGCCAGCAGTTCCCCGGGCCGCCCAACGCAGTATTTT. This sequence encodes CASSSPGRPTQYF.

Only a few counts were recorded for this clonotype. The CDR3 loop reads CASSQDPVSGELFF. In DNA, the CDR3 is TGCGCCAGCAGCCAAGATCCAGTCTCCGGGGAGCTGTTTTTT. The chain has TRBV4-3 and TRBJ2-2; D unresolved. V lost 0 bases and J 6 bases, leaving 8 bases between the germline ends. Germline CDR1 and CDR2: LGHNA and YSLEER. CDR3 length: 14 residues.

In regard to this clonotype: Given a much more abundant clone one base away, this may be a read error. The chain employs TRBV28 and TRBJ2-7; 11 bases line up with TRBD2. Germline V gene data show CDR1 as MDHEN and CDR2 as SYDVKM. The CDR3 spans 14 residues. The J segment lost 2 bases and the V segment lost 6 bases, leaving 3 bases of the junction unmatched. DNA of the CDR3: TGTGCCAGCAGACCGACTAGCGGGGCCTACGAGCAGTACTTC. Translation: CASRPTSGAYEQYF.

This clonotype appeared many times. The chain recombines TRBV24-1 with TRBJ2-1; the match to TRBD1 covers 9 bases. V lost 9 bases and J lost 9; bases outside the gene matches: 8. This CDR3 is 13 amino acids long. Per the germline V gene, CDR1 is KGHDR and CDR2 is SFDVKD. The CDR3: CATSGTGLGEQFF. In DNA form, the CDR3 reads TGTGCCACCTCCGGGACAGGGTTGGGTGAGCAGTTCTTC.

The table lists this clonotype with a few counts. This chain links TRBV4-1 with TRBJ2-1; D gene uncertain. Germline V gene data show CDR1 as MGHRA and CDR2 as YSYEKL. Trimming removed 0 bases at V and 9 bases at J, with 18 bases between. This CDR3 spans 16 amino acids. The CDR3 coding sequence is TGCGCCAGCAGCCAAGAGAGCCAAAGATCGTATAGTGAGCAGTTCTTC. This codes for CASSQESQRSYSEQFF.

The chain links TRBV6-2 or TRBV6-3 to TRBJ2-5, with 7 positions matching TRBD2. Germline V lookup: CDR1 MNHEY, CDR2 SVGEGT. The CDR3 consists of 15 residues. The ends lost 2 bases at V and 5 bases at J; junction bases unmatched: 8. The CDR3 spells CASSYGLENRETQYF. The CDR3 coding sequence is TGTGCCAGCAGTTACGGACTAGAAAACAGGGAGACCCAGTACTTC.

This clonotype was found many times. The V call is TRBV12-3 or TRBV12-4, the J call TRBJ2-1; D not resolved. The V and J ends lost 6 bases and 4 bases respectively, with 10 bases between them. This CDR3 is built from 13 residues. The CDR3 DNA is TGTGCCAGCAGCCCGACCCCTTACAATGAGCAGTTCTTC. Translated, it gives CASSPTPYNEQFF.